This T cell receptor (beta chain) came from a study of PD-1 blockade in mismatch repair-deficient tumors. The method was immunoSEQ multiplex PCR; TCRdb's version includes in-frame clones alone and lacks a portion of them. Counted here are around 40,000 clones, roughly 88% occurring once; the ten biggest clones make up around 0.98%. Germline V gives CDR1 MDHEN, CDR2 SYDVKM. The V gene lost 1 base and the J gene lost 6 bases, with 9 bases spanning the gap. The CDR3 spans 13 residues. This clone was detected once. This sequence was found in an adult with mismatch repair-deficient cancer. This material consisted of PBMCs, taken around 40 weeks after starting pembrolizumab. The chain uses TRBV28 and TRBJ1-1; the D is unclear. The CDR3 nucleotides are TGTGCCAGCAGTTTATTCTACCGATCTGAAGCTTTCTTT. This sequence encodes CASSLFYRSEAFF.